This is a list of T cell receptor beta chains from one sample in a study of cytomegalovirus exposure and HLA in healthy donors. Measured with immunoSEQ multiplex PCR; TCRdb has only the in-frame clones, and not every one. This sample has 90,000 to 130,000 clones; around four fifths occur once, and the top ten carry 2.5% to 3%. Material for sequencing was PBMCs. These receptors all come from a woman aged 55-69 years in good health and CMV-seropositive. CDR3s include the opening cysteine and the closing phenylalanine or tryptophan. Each record gives: clone size, J gene, V gene, D gene, CDR3 protein, CDR3 DNA. A D gene is named only where the DNA matches it firmly. Size values are once, few and many counts, or a class for expanded clones, and some rows have none.

>few|TRBJ2-2|TRBV7-9|TRBD1
CASSLDRDSYTGELFF
TGTGCCAGCAGCTTAGACCGGGACAGTTACACCGGGGAGCTGTTTTTT
>NA|TRBJ2-7|TRBV5-6|TRBD2
CASSYGGLAGNYEQYF
TGTGCCAGCAGTTATGGCGGTCTAGCGGGGAACTACGAGCAGTACTTC
>NA|TRBJ2-1|TRBV11-3|NA
CASSRGFSNEQFF
TGTGCCAGCAGTCGGGGTTTTAGCAATGAGCAGTTCTTC
>NA|TRBJ2-1|TRBV5-1|NA
CASSQGTGYGSSGNEQFF
TGCGCCAGCAGCCAAGGGACCGGATACGGGAGTAGTGGCAATGAGCAGTTCTTC
>NA|TRBJ2-1|TRBV5-1|TRBD2
CASSTTSGRPVLNEQFF
TGCGCCAGCAGCACGACTAGCGGGAGGCCCGTGTTAAATGAGCAGTTCTTC
>NA|TRBJ2-3|TRBV28|TRBD1
CASRGTGVDTQYF
TGTGCCAGCAGGGGGACAGGGGTAGATACGCAGTATTTT
>once|TRBJ2-7|TRBV7-9|TRBD2
CASSLERLAGGGSYEQYF
TGTGCCAGCAGCTTAGAAAGACTAGCGGGAGGTGGGTCCTACGAGCAGTACTTC
>NA|TRBJ1-1|TRBV7-9|NA
CSSSPVTVSRDTEAFF
TGTTCCAGCAGCCCCGTCACAGTTTCCCGTGACACTGAAGCTTTCTTT
>few|TRBJ2-3|TRBV5-4|TRBD2
CASSSGTNLGDTQYF
TGTGCCAGCAGCTCCGGGACTAACCTAGGGGATACGCAGTATTTT
>NA|TRBJ2-3|TRBV4-1|NA
CASSQADAVRIDTQYF
TGCGCCAGCAGCCAAGCTGATGCGGTAAGGATCGATACGCAGTATTTT
>few|TRBJ1-2|TRBV6-1|TRBD1
CATSSRDRGIEGYTF
TGTGCCACCAGTAGCCGGGACAGGGGGATAGAGGGCTACACCTTC
>NA|TRBJ1-2|TRBV6-5|TRBD1
CASSYGPGQGYGYTF
TGTGCCAGCAGTTACGGACCGGGACAGGGCTATGGCTACACCTTC
>NA|TRBJ1-2|TRBV5-6|TRBD1
CASSDDRANRYTF
TGTGCCAGCAGCGACGACAGGGCGAATCGCTACACCTTC
>few|TRBJ2-2|TRBV28|NA
CASSPGSGTNTGELFF
TGTGCCAGCAGTCCCGGGTCAGGGACGAACACCGGGGAGCTGTTTTTT
>many|TRBJ1-2|TRBV23-1|TRBD1
CASSHQGESYGYTF
TGCGCCAGCAGTCATCAGGGGGAAAGCTATGGCTACACCTTC
>NA|TRBJ2-2|TRBV10-3|NA
CAISNWGGHTGELFF
TGTGCCATCAGTAATTGGGGGGGCCACACCGGAGAGCTGTTTTTT
>NA|TRBJ1-2|TRBV5-1|NA
CASSLVAEYGYTF
TGCGCCAGCAGCTTGGTAGCAGAATATGGCTACACCTTC
>few|TRBJ2-7|TRBV7-8|NA
CASSLLGRVTYEQYF
TGTGCCAGCAGCTTACTGGGCAGGGTGACCTACGAGCAGTACTTC
>NA|TRBJ2-7|TRBV7-3|TRBD2
CASSTRPGLAGAVQYF
TGTGCCAGCAGCACTCGACCGGGACTAGCGGGAGCCGTGCAGTACTTC
>NA|TRBJ2-7|TRBV14|TRBD1
CASSQDWTGVYEQYF
TGTGCCAGCAGCCAAGATTGGACAGGGGTTTACGAGCAGTACTTC
>once|TRBJ2-3|TRBV19|NA
CASSIVAADTQYF
TGTGCCAGTAGTATAGTAGCGGCAGATACGCAGTATTTT
>NA|TRBJ1-1|TRBV7-9|NA
CASSLARGNTEAFF
TGTGCCAGCAGCTTAGCCAGGGGAAACACTGAAGCTTTCTTT
>once|TRBJ2-2|TRBV7-3|TRBD2
CASSRLAGTGPGELFF
TGTGCCAGCAGCCGACTAGCGGGAACAGGTCCCGGGGAGCTGTTTTTT
>few|TRBJ2-6|TRBV5-4|NA
CASSHTGYGANVLTF
TGTGCCAGCAGCCATACAGGGTACGGGGCCAACGTCCTGACTTTC
>few|TRBJ1-1|TRBV6-6|NA
CASSYAGQYTEAFF
TGTGCCAGCAGTTACGCCGGACAGTACACTGAAGCTTTCTTT
>NA|TRBJ2-7|TRBV6-5|NA
CASSYSGLTGEQYF
TGTGCCAGCAGTTACTCGGGACTTACGGGGGAGCAGTACTTC
>NA|TRBJ2-1|TRBV11-3|TRBD2
CASSLGTSRNYNEQFF
TGTGCCAGCAGCTTAGGGACTAGCCGAAACTACAATGAGCAGTTCTTC
>NA|TRBJ2-5|TRBV7-8|TRBD2
CASSLRLRVTGGWETQYF
TGTGCCAGCAGCTTACGGTTAAGGGTGACGGGAGGTTGGGAGACCCAGTACTTC
>NA|TRBJ1-2|TRBV28|NA
CASSPPIIDYGYTF
TGTGCCAGCAGTCCCCCTATCATAGACTATGGCTACACCTTC
>NA|TRBJ2-5|TRBV7-3|TRBD2
CASSLTSGSGSETQYF
TGTGCCAGCAGCTTAACGAGCGGGAGCGGTTCGGAGACCCAGTACTTC
>NA|TRBJ2-7|TRBV4-2|TRBD2
CASSHQTSGSIIYEQYF
TGTGCCAGCAGCCACCAGACTAGCGGGAGTATTATCTACGAGCAGTACTTC
>NA|TRBJ1-5|TRBV10-3|NA
CAISVGNNQPQHF
TGTGCCATCAGTGTCGGGAATAATCAGCCCCAGCATTTT
>once|TRBJ2-5|TRBV9|TRBD1
CASSTGTASAQYF
TGTGCCAGCAGCACCGGGACAGCCTCAGCCCAGTACTTC
>NA|TRBJ1-6|TRBV15|NA
CATSRGTPAKSNSPLHF
TGTGCCACCAGCAGGGGGACTCCAGCGAAGTCCAATTCACCCCTCCACTTT
>NA|TRBJ1-2|TRBV9|NA
CASSRGYGYTF
TGTGCCAGCAGTCGGGGGTATGGCTACACCTTC
>NA|TRBJ1-1|TRBV25-1|NA
CASSPNPGRGSTEAFF
TGTGCCAGCAGCCCCAACCCCGGCAGGGGTAGCACTGAAGCTTTCTTT
>NA|TRBJ2-5|TRBV7-3|TRBD1
CASSSGRGRETQYF
TGTGCCAGCAGCTCCGGCAGGGGGCGGGAGACCCAGTACTTC
>NA|TRBJ1-1|TRBV7-6|TRBD1
CASSFGQGDLSTEAFF
TGTGCCAGCAGCTTCGGACAGGGAGATTTGTCGACTGAAGCTTTCTTT
>once|TRBJ1-2|TRBV9|NA
CASSTRPEGGWDGYTF
TGTGCCAGCAGCACTCGACCGGAGGGAGGGTGGGATGGCTACACCTTC
>NA|TRBJ2-1|TRBV27|NA
CASSAGPLVLNEQFF
TGTGCCAGCAGCGCCGGGCCACTAGTTCTCAATGAGCAGTTCTTC
>NA|TRBJ2-7|TRBV30|TRBD1
CAWPPNGTGATYEQYF
TGTGCCTGGCCGCCGAATGGGACAGGGGCCACCTACGAGCAGTACTTC
>once|TRBJ2-3|TRBV6-6|TRBD1
CASRTTGGTDTQYF
TGTGCCAGCAGGACTACAGGGGGCACAGATACGCAGTATTTT
>many|TRBJ2-4|TRBV19|TRBD2
CASRKREENIQYF
TGTGCCAGTAGGAAGCGGGAGGAAAACATTCAGTACTTC
>NA|TRBJ2-7|TRBV5-1|TRBD1
CASSSGQGYEQYF
TGCGCCAGCAGCTCGGGACAGGGCTACGAGCAGTACTTC
>NA|TRBJ2-1|TRBV5-1|TRBD1
CASSARDREGDEQFF
TGCGCCAGCAGTGCCCGGGACAGGGAAGGCGATGAGCAGTTCTTC
>NA|TRBJ1-4|TRBV13|NA
CASSLRTAFATNEKLFF
TGTGCCAGCAGCCTCCGGACAGCTTTTGCAACTAATGAAAAACTGTTTTTT